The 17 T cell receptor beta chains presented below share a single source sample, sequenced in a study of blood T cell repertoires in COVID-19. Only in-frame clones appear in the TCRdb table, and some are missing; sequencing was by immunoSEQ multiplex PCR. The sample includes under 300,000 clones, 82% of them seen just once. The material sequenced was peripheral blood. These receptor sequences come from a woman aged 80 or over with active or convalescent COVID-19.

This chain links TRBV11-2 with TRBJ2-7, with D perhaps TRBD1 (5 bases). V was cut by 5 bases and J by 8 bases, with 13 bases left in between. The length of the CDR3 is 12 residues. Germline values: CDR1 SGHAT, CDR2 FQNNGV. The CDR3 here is CASSPGRTKQYF. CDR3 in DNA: TGTGCCAGCAGCCCCGGACGGACAAAGCAGTACTTC.

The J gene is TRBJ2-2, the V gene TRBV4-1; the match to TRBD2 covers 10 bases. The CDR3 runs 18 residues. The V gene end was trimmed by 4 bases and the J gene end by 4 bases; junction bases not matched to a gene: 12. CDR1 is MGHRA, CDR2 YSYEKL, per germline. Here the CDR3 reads CASSLVQTSGAGTGELFF. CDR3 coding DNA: TGCGCCAGCAGCCTAGTACAAACTAGCGGGGCTGGCACCGGGGAGCTGTTTTTT.

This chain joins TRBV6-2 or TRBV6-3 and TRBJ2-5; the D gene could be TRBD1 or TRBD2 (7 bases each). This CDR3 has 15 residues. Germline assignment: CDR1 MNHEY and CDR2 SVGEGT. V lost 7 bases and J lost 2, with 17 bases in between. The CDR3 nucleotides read TGTGCCAGCACCCCAGGGGGGGGCCTACAAGAGACCCAGTACTTC. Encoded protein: CASTPGGGLQETQYF.

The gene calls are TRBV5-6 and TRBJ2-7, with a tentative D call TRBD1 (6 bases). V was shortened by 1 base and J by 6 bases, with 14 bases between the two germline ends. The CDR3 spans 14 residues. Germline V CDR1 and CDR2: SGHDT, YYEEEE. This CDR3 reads CASSLRYRAAEQYF. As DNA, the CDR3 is TGTGCCAGCAGCTTGAGGTACAGGGCGGCCGAGCAGTACTTC.

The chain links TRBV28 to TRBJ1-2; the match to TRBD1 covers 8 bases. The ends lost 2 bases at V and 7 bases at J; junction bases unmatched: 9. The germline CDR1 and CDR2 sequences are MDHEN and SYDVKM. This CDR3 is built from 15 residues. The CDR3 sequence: CASSLESGQGGGYTF. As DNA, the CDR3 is TGTGCCAGCAGTTTAGAGTCCGGACAGGGAGGTGGCTACACCTTC.

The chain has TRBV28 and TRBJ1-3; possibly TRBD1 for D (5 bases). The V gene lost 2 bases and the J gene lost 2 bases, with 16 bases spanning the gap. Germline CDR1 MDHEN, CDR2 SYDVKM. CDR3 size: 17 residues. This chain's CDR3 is CASSLEGQGYPGNTIYF. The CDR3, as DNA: TGTGCCAGCAGTTTAGAAGGGCAGGGTTATCCTGGAAACACCATATATTTT. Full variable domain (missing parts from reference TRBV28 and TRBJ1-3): DVKVTQSSRYLVKRTGEKVFLECVQDMDHENMFWYRQDPGLGLRLIYFSYDVKMKEKGDIPEGYSVSREKKERFSLILESASTNQTSMYLCASSLEGQGYPGNTIYFGEGSWLTVV.

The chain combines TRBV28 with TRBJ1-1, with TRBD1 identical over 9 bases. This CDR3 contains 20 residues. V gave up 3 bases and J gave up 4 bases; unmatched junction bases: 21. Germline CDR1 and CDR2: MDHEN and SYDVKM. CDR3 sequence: CASSFWGAYRTGTGTTEAFF. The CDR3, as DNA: TGTGCCAGCAGTTTTTGGGGGGCTTATAGAACCGGGACAGGGACCACTGAAGCTTTCTTT.

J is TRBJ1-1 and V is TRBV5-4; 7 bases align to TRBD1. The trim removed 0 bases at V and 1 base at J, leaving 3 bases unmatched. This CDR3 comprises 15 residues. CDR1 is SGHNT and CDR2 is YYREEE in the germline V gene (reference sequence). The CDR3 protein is CASSLAAGGNTEAFF. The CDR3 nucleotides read TGTGCCAGCAGCTTGGCGGCAGGGGGGAACACTGAAGCTTTCTTT.

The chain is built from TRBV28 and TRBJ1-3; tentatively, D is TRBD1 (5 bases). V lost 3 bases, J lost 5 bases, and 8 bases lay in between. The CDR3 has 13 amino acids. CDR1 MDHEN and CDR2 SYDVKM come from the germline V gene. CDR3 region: CASSFRDRNTIYF. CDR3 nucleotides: TGTGCCAGCAGTTTCAGGGATAGAAACACCATATATTTT.

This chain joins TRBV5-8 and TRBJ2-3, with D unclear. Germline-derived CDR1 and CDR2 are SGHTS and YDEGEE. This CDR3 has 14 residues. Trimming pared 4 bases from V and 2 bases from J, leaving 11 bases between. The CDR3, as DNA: TGTGCCAGCAGCGAAGGAGAGTACACAGATACGCAGTATTTT. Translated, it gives CASSEGEYTDTQYF. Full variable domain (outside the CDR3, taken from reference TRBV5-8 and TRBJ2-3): EAGVTQSPTHLIKTRGQQATLRCSPISGHTSVYWYQQALGLGLQFLLWYDEGEERNRGNFPPRFSGRQFPNYSSELNVNALELEDSALYLCASSEGEYTDTQYFGPGTRLTVL.

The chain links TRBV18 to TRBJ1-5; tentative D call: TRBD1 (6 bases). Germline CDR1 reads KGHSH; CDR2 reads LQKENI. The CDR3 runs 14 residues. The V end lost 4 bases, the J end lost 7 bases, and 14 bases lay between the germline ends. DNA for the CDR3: TGTGCCAGCTCACAAGCGACAGGAGAACAGCCCCAGCATTTT. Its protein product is CASSQATGEQPQHF.

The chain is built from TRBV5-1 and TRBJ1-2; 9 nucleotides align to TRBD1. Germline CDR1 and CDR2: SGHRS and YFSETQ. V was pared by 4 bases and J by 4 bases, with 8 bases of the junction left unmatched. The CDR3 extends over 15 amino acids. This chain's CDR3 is CASSQTGGEVYGYTF. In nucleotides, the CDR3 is TGCGCCAGCAGCCAAACAGGGGGCGAAGTCTATGGCTACACCTTC.

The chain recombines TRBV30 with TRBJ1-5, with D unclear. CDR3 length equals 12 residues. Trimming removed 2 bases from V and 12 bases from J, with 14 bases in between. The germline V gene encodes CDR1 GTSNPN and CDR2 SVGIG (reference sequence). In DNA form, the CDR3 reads TGTGCCTGGAGTACCACAGACACCCGCCAGCATTTT. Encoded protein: CAWSTTDTRQHF.

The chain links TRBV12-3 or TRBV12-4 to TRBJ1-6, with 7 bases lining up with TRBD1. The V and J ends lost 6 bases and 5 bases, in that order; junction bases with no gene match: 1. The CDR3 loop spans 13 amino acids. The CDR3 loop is CASRGTDNSPLHF. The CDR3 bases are TGTGCCAGCAGGGGGACAGATAATTCACCCCTCCACTTT.

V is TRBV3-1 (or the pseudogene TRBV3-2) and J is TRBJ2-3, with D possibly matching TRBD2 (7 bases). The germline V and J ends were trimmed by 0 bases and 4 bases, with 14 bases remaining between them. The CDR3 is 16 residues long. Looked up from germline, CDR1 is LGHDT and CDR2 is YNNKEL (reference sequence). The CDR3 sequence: CASSQDGGGPSDTQYF. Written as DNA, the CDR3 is TGTGCCAGCAGCCAAGATGGGGGGGGGCCTTCAGATACGCAGTATTTT.

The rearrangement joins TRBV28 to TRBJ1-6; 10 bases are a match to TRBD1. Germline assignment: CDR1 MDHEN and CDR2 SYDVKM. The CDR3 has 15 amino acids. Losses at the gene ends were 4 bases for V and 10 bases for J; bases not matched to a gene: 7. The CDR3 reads CASSSRTGGFSPLHF. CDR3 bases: TGTGCCAGCAGTTCTCGGACAGGGGGTTTCTCACCCCTCCACTTT.

The chain's CDR3 is CASSQDLTGVYYGYTF. In nucleotides, the CDR3 is TGCGCCAGCAGCCAAGATCTCACAGGGGTGTACTATGGCTACACCTTC. The rearrangement links TRBV4-1 to TRBJ1-2; 7 positions match TRBD1. The germline V gene encodes CDR1 MGHRA and CDR2 YSYEKL. The CDR3 has 16 residues. With V trimmed by 0 bases and J by 3 bases, 7 bases remained unmatched.